These 5 T cell receptor beta chains came from one sample sequenced in a study. TCRdb used MiXCR to reprocess the 5' RACE reads, holding one entry per CDR3 protein. There are roughly 40,000 distinct CDR3 sequences in the sample; 15% to 20% occur only once, and under 3.5% lies in the top ten. Material for sequencing was naive CD4+ T cells sorted from a lymph node. Indicated subset: naive CD4+ T cells, CD4+CD45RA+CD25-. These receptors were collected from a female donor with breast cancer.

There are a few counts of this clonotype. CDR3 in DNA: TGTGCCAGCAGTGAGGTGGCTACCTACGAGCAGTACTTC. It is translated as CASSEVATYEQYF. The chain uses TRBV6-1 and TRBJ2-7; D call uncertain. With 3 bases removed from V and 2 bases from J, the gap between germline ends came to 8 bases. Looked up from germline, CDR1 is MNHNS and CDR2 is SASEGT. This CDR3 has 13 residues.

As to this clonotype: The junction departs from the called germline gene at one end, perhaps through a read error. The rearrangement uses TRBV7-9 and TRBJ2-1; D is possibly TRBD2 (6 bases). Germline V gene lookup returns CDR1 SEHNR and CDR2 FQNEAQ (reference sequence). This CDR3 has 16 residues. The CDR3: CANSSSAPSSYNEQFF. CDR3 DNA sequence: TGTGCCAACAGCTCTAGCGCGCCGAGCTCCTACAATGAGCAGTTCTTC.

The V gene is TRBV5-5, the J gene TRBJ2-1, with 11 bases aligning to TRBD2. Germline CDR1 reads SGHKS; CDR2 reads YYEKEE (reference sequence). The CDR3 covers 17 residues. The junction had 13 bases not matched to a gene; V was cut back by 3 bases and J by 8 bases. The CDR3 nucleotides are TGTGCCAGCAGCTCGGAGGTGACTAGCGGGGAGTTCTATGAGCAGTTCTTC. Encoded protein: CASSSEVTSGEFYEQFF. Complete variable domain (other parts from reference TRBV5-5 and TRBJ2-1): DAGVTQSPTHLIKTRGQQVTLRCSPISGHKSVSWYQQVLGQGPQFIFQYYEKEERGRGNFPDRFSARQFPNYSSELNVNALLLGDSALYLCASSSEVTSGEFYEQFFGPGTRLTVL.

This clonotype showed up just a few times. The V call is TRBV4-3, the J call TRBJ1-3; D is unclear. Trimming stripped 0 bases from V and 5 bases from J, with 8 bases between. From germline, CDR1 is LGHNA and CDR2 YSLEER. The CDR3 is 14 amino acids. DNA for the CDR3: TGCGCCAGCAGCCAAGATAGTAGCAGAAACACCATATATTTT. It translates to CASSQDSSRNTIYF.

The chain joins TRBV4-1 to TRBJ2-1, with 9 bases fitting TRBD1. Per the germline V gene, CDR1 is MGHRA and CDR2 is YSYEKL. With V trimmed by 3 bases and J by 3 bases, 3 bases remained unmatched. The CDR3 extends over 15 amino acids. The CDR3 is CASSQGTGSYNEQFF. DNA of the CDR3: TGCGCCAGCAGCCAGGGGACAGGGAGCTACAATGAGCAGTTCTTC.